The 17 T cell receptor beta chains reported below all come from one sample, sequenced in a study of cytomegalovirus exposure and HLA in healthy donors (dated by TCRdb to 2016 to 2017). Library method: the immunoSEQ multiplex PCR assay. For the multiplex PCR, a mixture combining 60 forward primers for TCR Vbeta segments and 13 reverse primers for TCR Jbeta segments was used. This is the immuneACCESS table as TCRdb keeps it, with only in-frame sequences that have V and J called. A part of the clones is gone; compared with another copy, unresolved V genes explain less than half, and the rest is unexplained. The table for this sample lists 130,000 or so clones; around 67% of them were counted only once. Approximately 2.1% of the sample is taken by the ten largest. Material: PBMCs. The source of these receptors is a woman aged 40 to 50 in good health and CMV-seropositive.

This clone has a handful of counts. The rearrangement links TRBV7-2 to TRBJ2-7; D gene uncertain. Trimming removed 1 base from V and 0 bases from J, with 7 bases in between. The CDR3 consists of 14 residues. Germline assignment: CDR1 SGHTA and CDR2 FQGNSA. As DNA, the CDR3 is TGTGCCAGCAGCTTAGGACTGAGCTCCTACGAGCAGTACTTC. Its translation is CASSLGLSSYEQYF.

CDR3 sequence: CASSLSFEGTEAFF. The CDR3 bases are TGCGCCAGCAGCTTGTCCTTTGAGGGCACTGAAGCTTTCTTT. The V gene is TRBV5-1, the J gene TRBJ1-1; D gene ambiguous. From germline, CDR1 is SGHRS and CDR2 YFSETQ. V was cut by 1 base and J by 4 bases, with 11 bases left in between. The CDR3 runs 14 residues. Filled out from reference TRBV5-1 and TRBJ1-1, the complete variable domain reads KAGVTQTPRYLIKTRGQQVTLSCSPISGHRSVSWYQQTPGQGLQFLFEYFSETQRNKGNFPGRFSGRQFSNSRSEMNVSTLELGDSALYLCASSLSFEGTEAFFGQGTRLTVV.

The chain carries TRBV18 and TRBJ2-5; D is possibly TRBD1 (5 bases). The CDR3 contains 15 residues. Germline V gives CDR1 KGHSH, CDR2 LQKENI. V was trimmed by 1 base and J by 5 bases, leaving 14 bases between them. The DNA for the CDR3 is TGTGCCAGCTCACCACAAGGGGATGTATCGGAGACCCAGTACTTC. Encoded protein: CASSPQGDVSETQYF.

This clone was counted a single time. The V call is TRBV2, the J call TRBJ1-2, with TRBD1 matching over 12 bases. Unmatched junction bases numbered 8, after V lost 5 bases and J lost 7 bases. The CDR3 is made up of 15 amino acids. Germline CDR1 is SNHLY and CDR2 is FYNNEI. The CDR3 nucleotides are TGTGCCAGCAGTACAACCGGGACAGGGGGCTGTGGCTACACCTTC. This sequence encodes CASSTTGTGGCGYTF.

This chain links TRBV6-5 with TRBJ1-2, with 7 bases fitting TRBD1. In germline, CDR1 is MNHEY, CDR2 SVGAGI. This CDR3 has 15 amino acids. The J segment lost 4 bases and the V segment lost 6 bases, leaving 11 bases of the junction unmatched. DNA of the CDR3: TGTGCCAGCAGCCTAGGACAGGCAGCACGCTATGGCTACACCTTC. Encoded protein: CASSLGQAARYGYTF.

J is TRBJ1-1 and V is TRBV7-3; unclear D gene. This CDR3 region has 13 residues. Trimming shortened V by 3 bases and J by 0 bases, and 5 bases separated the two germline ends. From germline, CDR1 is SGHTA and CDR2 FQGTGA. Written as DNA, the CDR3 is TGTGCCAGCAGCTTTCAGATGAACACTGAAGCTTTCTTT. It translates to CASSFQMNTEAFF.

The genes are TRBV6-1 and TRBJ2-7; D gene unclear. Trimming stripped 6 bases from V and 3 bases from J, with 15 bases between. CDR1 and CDR2 from the germline V gene are MNHNS and SASEGT. This CDR3 comprises 14 residues. The CDR3 DNA reads TGTGCCAGCAGGCTAGACCCGTCCCACTACGAGCAGTACTTC. This translates into CASRLDPSHYEQYF.

In its sample, this clone was seen a few times. The chain links TRBV5-3 to TRBJ2-7, with 7 bases lining up with TRBD1. TRBV5-3 is identified as an open reading frame with a role that is uncertain. Trimming at V came to 0 bases and at J to 4 bases, leaving 13 bases not matched to a gene. There are 17 residues in the CDR3. In DNA, the CDR3 is TGTGCCAGAAGCTTGGTCGGGCCGAGGGGGCCAAATTACGAGCAGTACTTC. Translated, it gives CARSLVGPRGPNYEQYF.

Only a few counts were recorded for this clone. The chain couples TRBV5-6 to TRBJ1-1; D ambiguous. Trimming stripped 4 bases from V and 5 bases from J, with 18 bases between. CDR1 is SGHDT, CDR2 YYEEEE, per germline. The CDR3 consists of 15 residues. The CDR3 loop is CASSLAGGGKTEAFF. The CDR3 nucleotides read TGTGCCAGCAGCCTCGCCGGCGGAGGGAAGACTGAAGCTTTCTTT.

There are a few counts of this clone. The chain carries TRBV5-4 and TRBJ2-7; 9 bases align to TRBD1. V lost 1 base and J lost 6; bases outside the gene matches: 8. Germline CDR1 and CDR2: SGHNT and YYREEE (reference sequence). This CDR3 region has 15 residues. DNA for the CDR3: TGTGCCAGCAGCTTGATAACTGGACAGGGGTCCGAGCAGTACTTC. This codes for CASSLITGQGSEQYF.

The CDR3 is CASNPLDRGWNQPQHF. For the CDR3, the DNA is TGTGCCAGTAACCCCCTGGACAGGGGCTGGAATCAGCCCCAGCATTTT. The chain employs TRBV19 and TRBJ1-5; 9 nucleotides agree with TRBD1. The CDR3 contains 16 residues. The V gene end was trimmed by 7 bases and the J gene end by 4 bases; junction bases not matched to a gene: 11. Germline assignment: CDR1 LNHDA and CDR2 SQIVND (reference sequence).

The J gene is TRBJ1-1, the V gene TRBV2; D remains ambiguous. The CDR3 has 11 amino acids. The germline V and J ends were trimmed by 11 bases and 6 bases, with 13 bases remaining between them. The V gene's germline CDR1 is SNHLY and CDR2 FYNNEI. The CDR3 is CAGSSRSEAFF. CDR3 nucleotide sequence: TGTGCCGGATCTTCCAGGTCTGAAGCTTTCTTT.

This clone was counted once. The chain has TRBV29-1 and TRBJ2-4; TRBD1 matches 9 bases. From germline, CDR1 is SQVTM and CDR2 ANQGSEA. Trimming at V came to 4 bases and at J to 1 base, leaving 5 bases not matched to a gene. This CDR3 has 15 amino acids. CDR3 nucleotide sequence: TGCAGCGTTGGAGACAGGGGGTACGCCAAAAACATTCAGTACTTC. Protein sequence: CSVGDRGYAKNIQYF.

The V gene is TRBV19, the J gene TRBJ1-2; D is possibly TRBD1 (6 bases). V lost 6 bases, J lost 0 bases, and 14 bases lay in between. Germline CDR1 reads LNHDA; CDR2 reads SQIVND (reference sequence). The CDR3 sequence is 15 residues long. The chain's CDR3 is CASSRGGGTNYGYTF. The CDR3 region has the DNA TGTGCCAGTAGCAGAGGGGGGGGAACTAACTATGGCTACACCTTC.

The J gene is TRBJ1-1, the V gene TRBV7-2; TRBD1 matches 7 bases. Germline CDR1 and CDR2: SGHTA and FQGNSA. The CDR3 has 15 amino acids. Germline trimming cut 7 bases from V and 0 bases from J; bases unmatched to any gene: 8. Here the CDR3 reads CASTMGGQLNTEAFF. As DNA, the CDR3 is TGTGCCAGCACCATGGGGGGACAGCTGAACACTGAAGCTTTCTTT. Variable domain in full (rest from reference TRBV7-2 and TRBJ1-1): GAGVSQSPSNKVTEKGKDVELRCDPISGHTALYWYRQSLGQGLEFLIYFQGNSAPDKSGLPSDRFSAERTGGSVSTLTIQRTQQEDSAVYLCASTMGGQLNTEAFFGQGTRLTVV.

The genes are TRBV10-3 and TRBJ2-2; 7 bases map to TRBD2. The germline V gene encodes CDR1 ENHRY and CDR2 SYGVKD. J lost 1 base, V lost 2 bases, and 10 bases had no gene match. This CDR3 has 18 amino acids. CDR3 loop: CAISEPDVPGGNTGELFF. Here the CDR3 DNA reads TGTGCCATCAGTGAGCCGGACGTCCCGGGGGGGAACACCGGGGAGCTGTTTTTT.

This clone was detected a few times. V gene TRBV6-5 combines with J gene TRBJ2-7; 8 nucleotides align to TRBD2. Losses at the gene ends were 10 bases for V and 3 bases for J; bases not matched to a gene: 8. The CDR3 is 13 residues long. Germline CDR1 is MNHEY and CDR2 is SVGAGI. The CDR3, as DNA: TGTGCCACCCGGGGGGGGGCGAGCTACGAGCAGTACTTC. Protein: CATRGGASYEQYF.